The T cell receptor (beta chain) under discussion was sequenced for a study of cytomegalovirus exposure and HLA in healthy donors. PCR employed 60 Vbeta and 13 Jbeta primers. Clones were sequenced by immunoSEQ multiplex PCR, and TCRdb holds only the in-frame ones, with some missing. The listing contains approximately 72,000 clones. Germline loops: CDR1 GTSNPN, CDR2 SVGIG (reference sequence). V was clipped by 5 bases and J by 5 bases, with 13 bases between them. CDR3 length: 14 residues. The receptor comes from a man aged 40-49 years in good health and CMV-seronegative. Sequenced sample: PBMCs. J is TRBJ1-6 and V is TRBV30; D is ambiguous. CDR3 in DNA: TGTGCCTGGTCCTGGACGGGGAATAATTCACCCCTCCACTTT. Its protein product is CAWSWTGNNSPLHF.